This passage covers 29 T cell receptor beta chains from one sample sequenced in a study of T-cell reconstitution after alpha-beta-depleted transplantation in children. The TCRbeta library incorporated unique molecular identifiers. TCRdb reanalysed the PCR reads using MiXCR and keeps one entry per CDR3 protein. Found here are 900,000 or so distinct CDR3 sequences, 15% to 20% of them singletons; the top ten hold roughly 5%. The sequencing used PBMCs, mostly from graft donor cells, collected 360 days after TCRalphabeta/CD19-depleted stem cell transplant. Receptor source: a male patient aged 5 to 17 who had a stem cell transplant for acute lymphoblastic leukemia, so the T cells may come from the graft donor.

This clonotype was counted between two and nine times. The CDR3 protein is CASSQAGGSTYEQYF. The CDR3 DNA follows: TGCGCCAGCAGCCAAGCTGGCGGGAGCACCTACGAGCAGTACTTC. The genes are TRBV4-1 and TRBJ2-7; 7 bases map to TRBD2. From germline, CDR1 is MGHRA and CDR2 YSYEKL. Trimming took 1 base from V and 2 from J; bases not matched to a gene: 5. This CDR3 spans 15 amino acids.

The chain has TRBV6-1 and TRBJ1-1, with D uncertain. V was shortened by 8 bases and J by 4 bases, with 14 bases between the two germline ends. Germline lookup yields CDR1 MNHNS and CDR2 SASEGT. This CDR3 has 13 amino acids. The CDR3 region is CASRSAKITEAFF. As DNA, the CDR3 is TGTGCCAGCCGCTCGGCCAAGATCACTGAAGCTTTCTTT.

This clonotype has a handful of counts. CDR3 DNA: TGCGCCAGCAGCCAAGACCCTAGCGGCCTTAACTTTTACGAGCAGTACTTC. Its translation: CASSQDPSGLNFYEQYF. This chain connects TRBV4-1 to TRBJ2-7, with 7 bases fitting TRBD2. Germline CDR1 MGHRA, CDR2 YSYEKL. This CDR3 is 17 amino acids long. The ends lost 0 bases at V and 4 bases at J; junction bases unmatched: 12.

A note on this clonotype: This is likely a read error, given that the CDR3 carries no conserved phenylalanine or tryptophan at its end. The chain combines TRBV12-3 or TRBV12-4 with TRBJ2-1; no definite D call. The CDR3 is made up of 15 amino acids. V gave up 6 bases and J gave up 4 bases, with 16 bases separating them. CDR3: CASSPRVPPYNEQFY. The DNA of the CDR3 is TGTGCCAGCAGCCCTAGGGTCCCACCTTACAATGAGCAGTTCTAC.

In this sample, this clonotype turned up once. This sequence may be a read error, since a much larger clone differs from it by one base. The chain employs TRBV11-2 and TRBJ1-3; D is perhaps TRBD1 (6 bases). The CDR3 contains 14 residues. Trimming shortened V by 4 bases and J by 4 bases, and 11 bases separated the two germline ends. Germline CDR1 reads SGHAT; CDR2 reads FQNNGV. CDR3 sequence (DNA): TGTGCCAGCAGCTCAGGGGCAGCGGGAAACACCATATATTTT. The encoded protein is CASSSGAAGNTIYF.

This clonotype was counted only a few times. J is TRBJ2-2 and V is TRBV7-6, with D perhaps TRBD1 (5 bases). The CDR3 sequence is 18 residues long. V lost 4 bases and J 1 base, leaving 19 bases between the germline ends. Germline loops: CDR1 SGHVS, CDR2 FNYEAQ. CDR3 sequence: CASSWARESDENTGELFF. DNA of the CDR3: TGTGCCAGCAGCTGGGCCAGGGAATCCGACGAGAACACCGGGGAGCTGTTTTTT.

The chain combines TRBV4-1 with TRBJ2-3; no reliable D call. Trimming removed 4 bases at V and 2 bases at J, with 22 bases between. CDR3 length equals 18 residues. Germline V gene data show CDR1 as MGHRA and CDR2 as YSYEKL. The CDR3 coding sequence is TGCGCCAGCAGCCCTTTGGTAAGGCGACGCACCTACACAGATACGCAGTATTTT. It codes for CASSPLVRRRTYTDTQYF.

V usage is TRBV7-6 and J usage is TRBJ2-5; D is possibly TRBD1 (5 bases). With 1 base removed from V and 0 bases from J, the gap between germline ends came to 12 bases. CDR3 length: 16 residues. Germline CDR1 is SGHVS and CDR2 is FNYEAQ. CDR3 protein: CASSLGRAKYQETQYF. The CDR3 DNA sequence: TGTGCCAGCAGCTTAGGCAGGGCTAAGTACCAAGAGACCCAGTACTTC.

CDR3 loop: CASSYSAGALLRGTDTQYF. CDR3 coding DNA: TGTGCCAGCAGTTACTCGGCCGGGGCCCTTCTCCGGGGCACAGATACGCAGTATTTT. V usage is TRBV6-5 and J usage is TRBJ2-3, with D perhaps assigned TRBD1 or TRBD2 (5 bases each). The germline gives CDR1 MNHEY, CDR2 SVGAGI. Trimming left V 0 bases short and J 1 base short, with 20 bases between. This CDR3 region has 19 residues.

V is TRBV5-1 and J is TRBJ2-3, with unresolved D. Trimming left V 2 bases short and J 5 bases short, with 18 bases between. The CDR3 covers 16 residues. Germline CDR1 is SGHRS and CDR2 is YFSETQ. CDR3 sequence: CASSFNPGHPRDTQYF. The CDR3 coding sequence is TGCGCCAGCAGCTTTAATCCGGGCCACCCTAGAGATACGCAGTATTTT.

The chain has TRBV27 and TRBJ2-1; a weak D match, TRBD2 (5 bases). CDR3 size: 14 residues. V was pared by 3 bases and J by 8 bases, with 14 bases between. CDR1 MNHEY and CDR2 SMNVEV come from the germline V gene (reference sequence). CDR3 residues: CASSLAGFGYEQFF. Here the CDR3 DNA reads TGTGCCAGCAGTTTGGCGGGCTTCGGGTATGAGCAGTTCTTC.

This chain links TRBV30 with TRBJ2-5; the D gene could be TRBD1 or TRBD2 (6 bases each). The ends were cut back, 2 bases at V and 1 base at J, with 14 bases in the middle. The CDR3 length is 15 residues. The germline V gene has CDR1 GTSNPN and CDR2 SVGIG (reference sequence). The CDR3 region has the DNA TGTGCCTGGAGTAGGGGGGACATTCTCCAAGAGACCCAGTACTTC. It yields the protein CAWSRGDILQETQYF.

Ten or more counts support this clonotype. The gene calls are TRBV7-9 and TRBJ1-5; no definite D call. CDR3 length equals 17 residues. V shed 6 bases and J shed 2 bases, with 20 bases lying between them. Germline values: CDR1 SEHNR, CDR2 FQNEAQ (reference sequence). As DNA, the CDR3 is TGTGCCAGCAGTATGAGTTCGATCCGAGGGCGCAATCAGCCCCAGCATTTT. It yields the protein CASSMSSIRGRNQPQHF. The full variable domain, rest sourced from reference TRBV7-9 and TRBJ1-5, is DTGVSQNPRHKITKRGQNVTFRCDPISEHNRLYWYRQTLGQGPEFLTYFQNEAQLEKSRLLSDRFSAERPKGSFSTLEIQRTEQGDSAMYLCASSMSSIRGRNQPQHFGDGTRLSIL.

The chain uses TRBV20-1 and TRBJ2-3; D remains unclear. In germline, CDR1 is DFQATT, CDR2 SNEGSKA (reference sequence). V was pared by 6 bases and J by 6 bases, with 13 bases between. This CDR3 contains 12 residues. The CDR3 sequence: CSAPVSRDTQYF. CDR3 coding DNA: TGCAGTGCCCCGGTCAGTCGGGATACGCAGTATTTT.

Points on this clonotype: The junction and the germline gene differ at one end; a read error may be behind it. V gene TRBV29-1 combines with J gene TRBJ2-3; D is ambiguous. In germline, CDR1 is SQVTM, CDR2 ANQGSEA. The CDR3 totals 12 residues. The CDR3 spells CSVRKHVDTQCF. In nucleotides, the CDR3 is TGCAGCGTTAGAAAACACGTAGATACGCAGTGTTTT.

This clonotype was seen a handful of times. The chain links TRBV7-8 to TRBJ2-7; 11 bases are shared with TRBD2. V lost 1 base and J lost 2; bases outside the gene matches: 10. The CDR3 extends over 18 amino acids. Germline V gene data show CDR1 as SGHVS and CDR2 as FQNEAQ. The CDR3 loop is CASSLEPQTSGTTYEQYF. CDR3 coding DNA: TGTGCCAGCAGCTTAGAACCCCAGACTAGCGGGACAACCTACGAGCAGTACTTC.

The rearrangement uses TRBV18 and TRBJ2-4, with 7 bases matching TRBD1. Germline values: CDR1 KGHSH, CDR2 LQKENI. The CDR3 loop spans 15 amino acids. The V and J ends lost 4 bases and 13 bases, in that order; junction bases with no gene match: 16. The CDR3 protein is CASSLLGDRAGDQYF. In nucleotides, the CDR3 is TGTGCCAGCTCACTTCTTGGCGACAGGGCTGGGGACCAGTACTTC.

This clonotype appeared a few times. The gene calls are TRBV18 and TRBJ1-1, with unresolved D. Germline V gene data show CDR1 as KGHSH and CDR2 as LQKENI. This CDR3 has 12 amino acids. V was shortened by 6 bases and J by 11 bases, with 16 bases between the two germline ends. Written as DNA, the CDR3 is TGTGCCAGCTCGCCTCCCCAGATGGAGGCTTTCTTT. It is translated as CASSPPQMEAFF.

The chain combines TRBV4-1 with TRBJ2-2, with D hard to call. The V end lost 3 bases, the J end lost 4 bases, and 12 bases lay between the germline ends. The CDR3 runs to 15 residues. Germline V gene lookup returns CDR1 MGHRA and CDR2 YSYEKL. The CDR3 DNA is TGCGCCAGCAGCCATCCCGCCCGCGCCACCGGGGAGCTGTTTTTT. This encodes CASSHPARATGELFF.

This clonotype was found a few times. The chain joins TRBV12-5 to TRBJ2-2; weak D call: TRBD1 (6 bases). Per the germline V gene, CDR1 is LGHNT and CDR2 is FRNRAP. The CDR3 loop spans 16 amino acids. The V end was cut by 1 base, the J end by 1 base, with 10 bases between. The CDR3 region is CASGLGSQGNTGELFF. Written as DNA, the CDR3 is TGTGCTAGTGGTTTGGGCTCACAGGGGAACACCGGGGAGCTGTTTTTT.

The table lists this clonotype with a few counts. The genes are TRBV6-2 or TRBV6-3 and TRBJ2-5, with 10 bases aligning to TRBD2. The ends lost 4 bases at V and 5 bases at J; junction bases unmatched: 7. Germline CDR1 and CDR2: MNHEY and SVGEGT. This CDR3 spans 15 amino acids. CDR3 sequence (DNA): TGTGCCAGCAGTTTCGGAGCGGGAGGGCTGGAGACCCAGTACTTC. Translated, it gives CASSFGAGGLETQYF.

This chain links TRBV25-1 with TRBJ2-5; 7 nucleotides align to TRBD2. The V gene end was trimmed by 7 bases and the J gene end by 1 base; junction bases not matched to a gene: 12. CDR1 is MGHDK, CDR2 SYGVNS, per germline. The CDR3 is made up of 16 amino acids. The CDR3 is CASTKNWEGPQETQYF. The CDR3 coding sequence is TGTGCCAGCACTAAAAATTGGGAGGGCCCCCAAGAGACCCAGTACTTC.

The CDR3 DNA reads as TGCGCCAGCGGGGTCAGTAACAATCAGCCCCAGCATTTT. This sequence encodes CASGVSNNQPQHF. V gene TRBV4-1 combines with J gene TRBJ1-5, with unresolved D. CDR1 MGHRA and CDR2 YSYEKL come from the germline V gene. The germline V and J ends were trimmed by 8 bases and 3 bases, with 11 bases remaining between them. The CDR3 spans 13 residues.

The chain couples TRBV10-1 to TRBJ2-7; D not resolved. The V and J ends lost 6 bases and 5 bases respectively, with 20 bases between them. The CDR3 covers 15 residues. Germline-derived CDR1 and CDR2 are WNHNN and SYGVQD (reference sequence). The CDR3 region is CASSKKIHDPHEQYF. The CDR3 DNA follows: TGCGCCAGCAGCAAGAAGATCCACGACCCCCACGAGCAGTACTTC.

This rearrangement joins TRBV9 to TRBJ2-7; D is possibly TRBD1 (5 bases). The germline V and J ends were trimmed by 0 bases and 5 bases, with 12 bases remaining between them. Germline values: CDR1 SGDLS, CDR2 YYNGEE. The CDR3 totals 14 residues. The CDR3 bases are TGTGCCAGCAGCGTAGTAGGGGATCTCGACGAGCAGTACTTC. Its translation: CASSVVGDLDEQYF.

The chain joins TRBV7-3 to TRBJ2-1, with 10 bases lining up with TRBD2. CDR1 SGHTA and CDR2 FQGTGA come from the germline V gene. The CDR3 extends over 17 amino acids. V gave up 0 bases and J gave up 3 bases; unmatched junction bases: 5. CDR3 sequence reads: CASSLTFPSGSYNEQFF. Here the CDR3 DNA reads TGTGCCAGCAGCTTAACGTTCCCTAGCGGGAGCTACAATGAGCAGTTCTTC. The entire variable domain, with the rest obtained from reference TRBV7-3 and TRBJ2-1, is as follows: GAGVSQTPSNKVTEKGKYVELRCDPISGHTALYWYRQSLGQGPEFLIYFQGTGAADDSGLPNDRFFAVRPEGSVSTLKIQRTERGDSAVYLCASSLTFPSGSYNEQFFGPGTRLTVL.

This clonotype was seen only a few times. The V and J genes are TRBV4-2 and TRBJ2-4; 16 bases map to TRBD2. Trimming at V came to 3 bases and at J to 3 bases, leaving 8 bases not matched to a gene. The CDR3 is made up of 19 amino acids. Germline-derived CDR1 and CDR2 are LGHNA and YNFKEQ. For the CDR3, the DNA is TGTGCCAGCAGCCAGCCCTCGGGACTAGCGGGAGGGTACAAAAACATTCAGTACTTC. Amino acids: CASSQPSGLAGGYKNIQYF.

This clonotype occurred many times. The chain employs TRBV24-1 and TRBJ2-7, with D tentatively TRBD2 (6 bases). The ends were cut back, 3 bases at V and 6 bases at J, with 17 bases in the middle. CDR3 size: 15 residues. Looked up from germline, CDR1 is KGHDR and CDR2 is SFDVKD. CDR3 coding DNA: TGTGCCACCAGTGATGGGGGGACGGCTGACGCCGAGCAGTACTTC. Protein sequence: CATSDGGTADAEQYF.

In its sample, this clonotype was seen a few times. This chain links TRBV19 with TRBJ1-2, with D possibly matching TRBD1 (5 bases). V lost 3 bases to trimming and J lost 2 bases, with 10 bases between them. The CDR3 has 14 amino acids. The germline gives CDR1 LNHDA, CDR2 SQIVND (reference sequence). The CDR3 here is CASSILYRNYGYTF. The CDR3 DNA reads TGTGCCAGTAGTATCCTGTACAGGAACTATGGCTACACCTTC.